This T cell receptor beta chain was sequenced in a study of blood T cell repertoires in COVID-19. This clone appeared many times. From germline, CDR1 is LNHDA and CDR2 SQIVND (reference sequence). The CDR3 runs 13 residues. J lost 5 bases, V lost 7 bases, and 7 bases had no gene match. Clones were sequenced by immunoSEQ multiplex PCR, and TCRdb holds only the in-frame ones, with some missing. Among roughly 150,000 clones listed, approximately 80% were seen once. This clonotype originated in a woman between 45 and 65 years old in a cohort sampled during active or convalescent COVID-19. This chain joins TRBV19 and TRBJ1-2, with 7 bases lining up with TRBD1. Sequenced material: peripheral blood. CDR3 sequence: CASKTTGYYGYTF. In DNA form, the CDR3 reads TGTGCCAGTAAAACGACAGGGTATTATGGCTACACCTTC. The full variable domain, its missing parts supplied by reference TRBV19 and TRBJ1-2, is DGGITQSPKYLFRKEGQNVTLSCEQNLNHDAMYWYRQDPGQGLRLIYYSQIVNDFQKGDIAEGYSVSREKKESFPLTVTSAQKNPTAFYLCASKTTGYYGYTFGSGTRLTVV.